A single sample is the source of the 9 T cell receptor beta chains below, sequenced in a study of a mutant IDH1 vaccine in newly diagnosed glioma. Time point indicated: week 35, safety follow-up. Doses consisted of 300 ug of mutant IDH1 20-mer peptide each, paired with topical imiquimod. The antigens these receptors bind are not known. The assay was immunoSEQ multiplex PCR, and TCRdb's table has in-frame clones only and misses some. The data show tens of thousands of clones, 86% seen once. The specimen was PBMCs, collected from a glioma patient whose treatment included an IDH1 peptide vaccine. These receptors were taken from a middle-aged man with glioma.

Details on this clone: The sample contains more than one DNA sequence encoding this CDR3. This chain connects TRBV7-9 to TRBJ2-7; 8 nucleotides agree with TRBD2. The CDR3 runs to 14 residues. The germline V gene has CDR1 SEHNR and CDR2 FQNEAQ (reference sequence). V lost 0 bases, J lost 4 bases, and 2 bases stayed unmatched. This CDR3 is CASSLASGTYEQYF. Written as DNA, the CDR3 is TGTGCCAGCAGCTTAGCTAGCGGGACTTACGAGCAGTACTTC.

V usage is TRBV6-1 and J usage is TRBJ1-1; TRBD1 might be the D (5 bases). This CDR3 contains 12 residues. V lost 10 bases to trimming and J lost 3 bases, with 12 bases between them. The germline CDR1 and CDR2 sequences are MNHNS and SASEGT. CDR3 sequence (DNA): TGTGCCACCTCAGGGTTGGACACTGAAGCTTTCTTT. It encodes CATSGLDTEAFF.

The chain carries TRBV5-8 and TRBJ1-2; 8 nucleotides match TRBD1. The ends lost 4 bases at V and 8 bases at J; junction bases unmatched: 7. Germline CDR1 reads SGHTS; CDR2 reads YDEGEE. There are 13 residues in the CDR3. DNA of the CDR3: TGTGCCAGCAGCATCGACAGGGGACAAGGCTACACCTTC. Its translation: CASSIDRGQGYTF.

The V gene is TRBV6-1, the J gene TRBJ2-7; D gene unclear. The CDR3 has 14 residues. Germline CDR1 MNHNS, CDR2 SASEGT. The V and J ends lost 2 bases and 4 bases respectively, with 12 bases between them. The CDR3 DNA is TGTGCCAGCAGTGAACGGGCCACACGGTACGAGCAGTACTTC. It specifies CASSERATRYEQYF.

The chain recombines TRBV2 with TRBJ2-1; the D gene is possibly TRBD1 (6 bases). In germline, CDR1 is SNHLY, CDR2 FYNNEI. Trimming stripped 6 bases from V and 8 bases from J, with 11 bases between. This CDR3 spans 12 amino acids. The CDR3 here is CASRGAGHEQFF. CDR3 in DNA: TGTGCCAGCAGGGGGGCAGGCCATGAGCAGTTCTTC.

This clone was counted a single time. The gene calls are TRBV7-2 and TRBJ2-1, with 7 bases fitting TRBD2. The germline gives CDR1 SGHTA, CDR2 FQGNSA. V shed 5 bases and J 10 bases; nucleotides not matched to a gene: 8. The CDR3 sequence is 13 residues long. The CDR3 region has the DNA TGTGCCAGCAGCGGCCGGACTAGAGGCGAGCAGTTCTTC. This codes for CASSGRTRGEQFF.

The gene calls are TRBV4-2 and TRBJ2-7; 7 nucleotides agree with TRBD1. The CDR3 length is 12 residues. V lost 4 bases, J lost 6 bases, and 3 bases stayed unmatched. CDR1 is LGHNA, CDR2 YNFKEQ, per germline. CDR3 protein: CASSLTGVEQYF. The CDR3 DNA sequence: TGTGCCAGCAGCCTTACAGGGGTCGAGCAGTACTTC.

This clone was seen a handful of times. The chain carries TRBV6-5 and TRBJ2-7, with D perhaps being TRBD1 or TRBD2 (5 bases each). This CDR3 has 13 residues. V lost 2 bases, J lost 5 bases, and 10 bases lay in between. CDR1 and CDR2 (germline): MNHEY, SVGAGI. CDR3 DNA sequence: TGTGCCAGCAGTTACGGGGGAACCCACGAGCAGTACTTC. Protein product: CASSYGGTHEQYF.

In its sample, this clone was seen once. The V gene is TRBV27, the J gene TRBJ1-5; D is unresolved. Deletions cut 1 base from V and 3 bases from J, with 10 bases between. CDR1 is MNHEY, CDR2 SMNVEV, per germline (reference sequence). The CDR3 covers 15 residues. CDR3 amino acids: CASSLYPPYNQPQHF. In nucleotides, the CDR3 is TGTGCCAGCAGTTTATATCCACCTTACAATCAGCCCCAGCATTTT.